Listed below are T cell receptor beta chains from one sample, sequenced in a study of shared clonotypes between healthy human individuals. Libraries were prepared by immunoSEQ multiplex PCR; TCRdb keeps only in-frame clonotypes and omits some of them. The sample has about 180,000 clones; over 80% are singletons. Input material: naive CD4+ T cells sorted from blood. These receptors originate from a woman in her 30s in good health. Both conserved end residues are part of each CDR3. The order of the fields is J gene, D gene, clone size, V gene, CDR3 DNA, CDR3 protein. The D gene is left open where the match is weak. Size is omitted from some rows. Given values are once, few, many or a class for expanded clones.

TRBJ1-4 NA NA TRBV27 TGTGCCAGCAGCCAACGCGCGATAAGGAATGAAAAACTGTTTTTT CASSQRAIRNEKLFF
TRBJ1-5 NA NA TRBV2 TGTGCCAGCAGTCTGGGACTTAGCAATCAGCCCCAGCATTTT CASSLGLSNQPQHF
TRBJ1-1 TRBD1 NA TRBV5-1 TGCGCCAGCAGCACACAACCAGGGGGCGCGACCACTGAAGCTTTCTTT CASSTQPGGATTEAFF
TRBJ2-7 TRBD1 NA TRBV6-1 TGTGCCAGCAGTGAACAGGGGGCCGCCTACGAGCAGTACTTC CASSEQGAAYEQYF
TRBJ1-2 NA NA TRBV30 TGTGCCCGCAGATCTTCCGGGCTACGAAGCGGCTACACCTTC CARRSSGLRSGYTF
TRBJ2-7 NA NA TRBV2 TGTGCCAGCAGTGTCGGCCGGGACGCCGGATCCTACGAGCAGTACTTC CASSVGRDAGSYEQYF
TRBJ2-7 TRBD2 NA TRBV5-1 TGCGCCAGCAGCTTGGGGGATAGCGGGAGAAGCGACGAGCAGTACTTC CASSLGDSGRSDEQYF
TRBJ1-2 NA NA TRBV28 TGTGCCAGCACCTTTCCCCCCTATGGCTACACCTTC CASTFPPYGYTF
TRBJ2-7 NA NA TRBV6-5 TGTGCCAGCAGGTCGAACAGGGGAGGAACCTACGAGCAGTACTTC CASRSNRGGTYEQYF
TRBJ2-6 NA NA TRBV7-3 TGTGCCAGCAGCTTCGGGGAGGGGGAGCCTGGGGCCAACGTCCTGACTTTC CASSFGEGEPGANVLTF
TRBJ1-2 TRBD1 NA TRBV19 TGTGCCAGTAGTAGGGACAGGGACTTCTATGGCTACACCTTC CASSRDRDFYGYTF
TRBJ1-1 NA NA TRBV5-1 TGCGCCAGCAGAGGCAGGGAAGGAACTGAAGCTTTCTTT CASRGREGTEAFF
TRBJ2-2 NA NA TRBV2 TGTGCCACAGCAGCGGAGAACACCGGGGAGCTGTTTTTT CATAAENTGELFF
TRBJ1-1 NA NA TRBV18 TGTGCCAGCTCACCGGGAAACCTGAACACTGAAGCTTTCTTT CASSPGNLNTEAFF
TRBJ1-4 NA NA TRBV30 TGTGCCTGGAGTGTACATAAGCCAACTAATGAAAAACTGTTTTTT CAWSVHKPTNEKLFF
TRBJ2-7 TRBD2 NA TRBV6-9 TGTGCCAGCAGTCCTGGCGGGGGAGGCCGCTACGAGCAGTACTTC CASSPGGGGRYEQYF
TRBJ1-1 NA NA TRBV28 TGTGCCAGCAGTTTAGTCGGCAGGGCGAACACTGAAGCTTTCTTT CASSLVGRANTEAFF
TRBJ1-5 TRBD1 NA TRBV27 TGTGCCAGCAGTCCCCAACCAGGGGGTAGCAATCAGCCCCAGCATTTT CASSPQPGGSNQPQHF
TRBJ1-1 NA NA TRBV7-2 TGTGCCAGCAGCTTAGCGCGACAGCCCTATGAAGCTTTCTTT CASSLARQPYEAFF
TRBJ2-7 NA NA TRBV5-1 TGCGCCAGCAGCCCGGGCGCGGGCTTCTCCTACGAGCAGTACTTC CASSPGAGFSYEQYF
TRBJ1-2 TRBD1 NA TRBV19 TGTGCCAGTAGTCTCTTACGGGACAGGAGCTTAACTAACGGCTATGGCTACACCTTC CASSLLRDRSLTNGYGYTF
TRBJ2-7 NA NA TRBV11-2 TGTGCCAGCAGCTTATCACGGGGGACCCCCACCTACGAGCAGTACTTC CASSLSRGTPTYEQYF
TRBJ1-6 NA NA TRBV4-2 TGTGCCAGCAGCCAAGATAAAGGACAGTTCTATAATTCACCCCTCCACTTT CASSQDKGQFYNSPLHF
TRBJ2-7 TRBD2 NA TRBV4-1 TGCGCCAGCAGCCAATTCGGACTAGCGGGATACGAGCAGTACTTC CASSQFGLAGYEQYF
TRBJ2-5 TRBD2 NA TRBV2 TGTGCCAGCAGTGAAGCAGTCGGTAGCGGGAGGCGAGAGACCCAGTACTTC CASSEAVGSGRRETQYF
TRBJ2-7 NA NA TRBV6-6 TGTGCCAGCAATTGGGGCGGGGCCTACGAGCAGTACTTC CASNWGGAYEQYF
TRBJ2-6 NA NA TRBV11-3 TGTGCCAGCAGCTTAGACAGCTCTGGGGCCAACGTCCTGACTTTC CASSLDSSGANVLTF
TRBJ2-2 NA NA TRBV7-9 TGTGCCAGCAGCTTAGATCTCGGCAACACCGGGGAGCTGTTTTTT CASSLDLGNTGELFF
TRBJ1-1 TRBD1 NA TRBV6-6 TGTGCCAGCAGTCACGGGACAGCATTGAACACTGAAGCTTTCTTT CASSHGTALNTEAFF
TRBJ1-5 TRBD1 NA TRBV28 TGTGCCAGCACCCTAATTACAGGGGGTCCGAATCAGCCCCAGCATTTT CASTLITGGPNQPQHF
TRBJ2-5 NA NA TRBV7-2 TGTGCCAGCAGCCCCGGTGAGACCCAGTACTTC CASSPGETQYF
TRBJ2-7 TRBD2 NA TRBV5-1 TGCGCCAGCAGCCCCGCATTCGGGAGGGGGTACGAGCAGTACTTC CASSPAFGRGYEQYF
TRBJ1-1 TRBD1 NA TRBV18 TGTGCCAGCTCACCGGGACAGCTGAACACTGAAGCTTTCTTT CASSPGQLNTEAFF
TRBJ2-2 TRBD2 NA TRBV2 TGTGCCAGCTGTAGCGGGGCTGGGGAGCTGTTTTTT CASCSGAGELFF
TRBJ2-3 TRBD1 NA TRBV2 TGTGCCAGCAGTCCGGACAGGGCGTGGGCAGATACGCAGTATTTT CASSPDRAWADTQYF
TRBJ2-3 TRBD2 NA TRBV4-1 TGCGCCAGCAGCCGCCAATCTCCCGGGACTAACACAGATACGCAGTATTTT CASSRQSPGTNTDTQYF
TRBJ2-7 NA NA TRBV23-1 TGCGCCAGCAGTCCGGGTGGAGAGCAGTACTTC CASSPGGEQYF
TRBJ2-1 NA once TRBV7-8 TGTGCCAGCAGCTTTCGGCGGGATTTTATCCATGAGCAGTTCTTC CASSFRRDFIHEQFF
TRBJ2-3 NA NA TRBV29-1 TGCAGCGTCCCCTCCGGGGATACGCAGTATTTT CSVPSGDTQYF
TRBJ2-1 NA NA TRBV19 TGTGCCAGTAGTACAACCGCAGCGAGGACGCAGTTCTTC CASSTTAARTQFF
TRBJ1-5 NA NA TRBV2 TGTGCCAGCAGTGGACAGGAAATTCAGCCCCAGCATTTT CASSGQEIQPQHF
TRBJ2-2 TRBD2 NA TRBV2 TGTGCCAGCAGTAAAGCGGGAGTGAACACCGGGGAGCTGTTTTTT CASSKAGVNTGELFF
TRBJ1-5 TRBD1 NA TRBV19 TGTGCCAGTAGTGGAACAGGGGGCGGCCAGCCCCAGCATTTT CASSGTGGGQPQHF
TRBJ2-7 NA NA TRBV5-1 TGCGCCAGCAGCCGTCGTAGCGGAGTTATTTACGAGCAGTACTTC CASSRRSGVIYEQYF
TRBJ2-2 NA NA TRBV10-1 TGCGCCAGCAGTGAGGACCCCGTGGGGGAGCTGTTTTTT CASSEDPVGELFF
TRBJ2-7 NA few TRBV7-9 TGTGCCAGCAGCTCTTCGGGGGTCCACGAGCAGTACTTC CASSSSGVHEQYF
TRBJ2-3 NA NA TRBV27 TGTGCCAGCAGTTTACACAGGGCGAGCACAGATACGCAGTATTTT CASSLHRASTDTQYF
TRBJ2-5 TRBD2 NA TRBV5-1 TGCGCCAGTTCAACGGGACTAGCGGGAGGGGTGGAGACCCAGTACTTC CASSTGLAGGVETQYF
TRBJ2-7 TRBD1 NA TRBV6-5 TGTGCCAGCACCTCTGGACAGGGTGCCTACGAGCAGTACTTC CASTSGQGAYEQYF
TRBJ2-7 NA NA TRBV5-4 TGTGCCAGCAGCTTGGGTCCGACATCAGCTCCCTACGAGCAGTACTTC CASSLGPTSAPYEQYF
TRBJ1-2 TRBD1 NA TRBV6-5 TGTGCCAGCAAGCCGGACAGGGGCGCCTATGGCTACACCTTC CASKPDRGAYGYTF
TRBJ1-2 NA NA TRBV5-1 TGCGCCAGCAGCCTGGATCGGTGGGGCTACACCTTC CASSLDRWGYTF
TRBJ2-1 TRBD2 NA TRBV29-1 TGCAGCGTCGAGACACTAGCGGGAGCACCCTACAATGAGCAGTTCTTC CSVETLAGAPYNEQFF
TRBJ1-5 NA once TRBV19 TGTGCCAGTAGTATAGGGGCCATTCCCGCTCATCAGCCCCAGCATTTT CASSIGAIPAHQPQHF
TRBJ1-1 NA NA TRBV30 TGTGCCTGGAGTCCGACAGAGAACACTGAAGCTTTCTTT CAWSPTENTEAFF
TRBJ2-7 NA NA TRBV11-2 TGTGCCAGCAGCCTCCTTGGGTTCGAGCAGTACTTC CASSLLGFEQYF
TRBJ1-2 TRBD1 NA TRBV5-4 TGTGCCAGCAGCTTACAGGGGCAGGGCTACACCTTC CASSLQGQGYTF
TRBJ2-7 NA NA TRBV27 TGTGCCAGCAGGGCAAGGACCTACGAGCAGTACTTC CASRARTYEQYF
TRBJ2-7 NA NA TRBV5-1 TGCGCCAGCAGCAGGGGACGGTCCGGGTACGAGCAGTACTTC CASSRGRSGYEQYF